This T cell receptor beta chain was identified in a study of neurological immune-mediated disorders. Study-wide points: On phylogenetic grouping, the repertoires of 18 of 34 multiple sclerosis patients fell within one related-CDR3 cluster, constituting a possible signature.

Germline CDR1 reads LGHDT; CDR2 reads YNNKEL (reference sequence). Between the trimmed V and J ends, which lost 6 bases and 1 base, there was a span of 9 bases. The CDR3 length is 13 residues. This clonotype was observed many times. The antigen is not known. Every sequencing run generated in excess of 180 million TCR-beta sequences. These sequences covered 15-18 subjects. Each CDR3 protein gets one entry after TCRdb re-called the 5' RACE reads with MiXCR. The repertoire holds tens of thousands of distinct CDR3 sequences, with about 4% as singletons. The time point here: longitudinal time-point 3. This chain joins TRBV3-1 and TRBJ1-1; D unclear. The source is a woman aged 60-75 years with multiple sclerosis. The sequencing input was PBMCs. Here the CDR3 DNA reads TGTGCCAGCAGGGGATGGGCGAACACTGAAGCTTTCTTT. Protein product: CASRGWANTEAFF.